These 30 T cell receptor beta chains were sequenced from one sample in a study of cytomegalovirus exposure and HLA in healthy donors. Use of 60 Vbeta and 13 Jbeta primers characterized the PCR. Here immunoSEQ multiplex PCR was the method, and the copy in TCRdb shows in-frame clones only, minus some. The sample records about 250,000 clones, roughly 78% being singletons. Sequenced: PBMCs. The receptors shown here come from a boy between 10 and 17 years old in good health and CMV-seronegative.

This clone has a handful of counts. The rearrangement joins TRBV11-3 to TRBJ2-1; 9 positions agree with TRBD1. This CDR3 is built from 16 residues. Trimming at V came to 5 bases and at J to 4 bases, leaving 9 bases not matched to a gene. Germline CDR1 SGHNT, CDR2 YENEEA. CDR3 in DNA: TGTGCCAGCAGCGACCGTGGTGGGACAGGGTACAATGAGCAGTTCTTC. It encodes CASSDRGGTGYNEQFF.

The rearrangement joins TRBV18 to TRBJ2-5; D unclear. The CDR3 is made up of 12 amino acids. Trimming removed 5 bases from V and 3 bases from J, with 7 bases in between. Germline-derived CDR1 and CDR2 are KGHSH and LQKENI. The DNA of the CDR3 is TGTGCCAGCTCATCCATTGAAGAGACCCAGTACTTC. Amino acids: CASSSIEETQYF.

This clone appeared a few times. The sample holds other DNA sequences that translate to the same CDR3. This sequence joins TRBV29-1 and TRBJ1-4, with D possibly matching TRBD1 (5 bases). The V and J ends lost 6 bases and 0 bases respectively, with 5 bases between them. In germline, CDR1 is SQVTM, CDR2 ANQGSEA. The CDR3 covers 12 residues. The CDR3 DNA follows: TGCAGCGTAGGGGCAACTAATGAAAAACTGTTTTTT. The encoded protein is CSVGATNEKLFF.

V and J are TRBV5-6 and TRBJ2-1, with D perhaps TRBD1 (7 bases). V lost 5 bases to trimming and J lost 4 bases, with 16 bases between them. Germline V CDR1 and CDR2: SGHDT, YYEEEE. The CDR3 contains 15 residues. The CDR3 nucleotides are TGTGCCAGCAGGAGCGCAGGGGGGTGGTACAATGAGCAGTTCTTC. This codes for CASRSAGGWYNEQFF.

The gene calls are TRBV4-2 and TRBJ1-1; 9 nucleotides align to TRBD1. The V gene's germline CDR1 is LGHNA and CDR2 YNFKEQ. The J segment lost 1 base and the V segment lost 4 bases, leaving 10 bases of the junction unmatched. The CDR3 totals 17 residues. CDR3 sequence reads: CASSPYFRDRANTEAFF. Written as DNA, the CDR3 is TGTGCCAGCAGCCCGTATTTCCGGGACAGGGCGAACACTGAAGCTTTCTTT.

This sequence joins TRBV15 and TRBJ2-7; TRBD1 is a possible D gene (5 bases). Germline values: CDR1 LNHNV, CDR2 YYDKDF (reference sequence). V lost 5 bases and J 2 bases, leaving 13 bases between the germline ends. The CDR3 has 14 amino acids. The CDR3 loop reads CATSPTLQAYEQYF. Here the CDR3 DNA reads TGTGCCACCAGCCCTACCCTACAGGCCTACGAGCAGTACTTC.

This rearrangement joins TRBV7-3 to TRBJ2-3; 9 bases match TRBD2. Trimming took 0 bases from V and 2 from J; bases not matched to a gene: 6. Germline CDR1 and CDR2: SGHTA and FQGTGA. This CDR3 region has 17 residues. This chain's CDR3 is CASSLTSGGYATDTQYF. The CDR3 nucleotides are TGTGCCAGCAGCTTAACTAGCGGGGGATATGCCACAGATACGCAGTATTTT.

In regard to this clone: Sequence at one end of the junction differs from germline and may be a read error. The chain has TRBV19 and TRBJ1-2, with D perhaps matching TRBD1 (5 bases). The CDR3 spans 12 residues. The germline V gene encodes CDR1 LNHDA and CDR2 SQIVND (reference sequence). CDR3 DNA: TGTGCCAGCAGTAGGGAGGGGAGGGGCTACACCTTC. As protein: CASSREGRGYTF.

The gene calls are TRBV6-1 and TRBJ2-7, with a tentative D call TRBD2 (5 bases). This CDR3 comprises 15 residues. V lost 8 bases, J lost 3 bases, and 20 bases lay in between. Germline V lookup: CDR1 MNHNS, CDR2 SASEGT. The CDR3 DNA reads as TGTGCCAGCCTGGTAGGGCCATACGGGGTCTACGAGCAGTACTTC. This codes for CASLVGPYGVYEQYF.

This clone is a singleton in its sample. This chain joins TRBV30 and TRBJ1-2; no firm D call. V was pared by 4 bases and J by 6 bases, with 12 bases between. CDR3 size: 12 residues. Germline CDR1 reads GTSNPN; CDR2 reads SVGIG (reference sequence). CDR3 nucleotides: TGTGCCTGGACTGGAGGTCCTCATGGCTACACCTTC. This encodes CAWTGGPHGYTF. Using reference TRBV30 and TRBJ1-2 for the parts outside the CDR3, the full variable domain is SQTIHQWPATLVQPVGSPLSLECTVEGTSNPNLYWYRQAAGRGLQLLFYSVGIGQISSEVPQNLSASRPQDRQFILSSKKLLLSDSGFYLCAWTGGPHGYTFGSGTRLTVV.

CDR3: CSVAETACEAFF. CDR3 in DNA: TGCAGCGTTGCCGAGACAGCCTGTGAAGCTTTCTTT. The V gene is TRBV29-1, the J gene TRBJ1-1; TRBD1 is a possible D gene (5 bases). The CDR3 consists of 12 residues. The germline gives CDR1 SQVTM, CDR2 ANQGSEA. V lost 4 bases, J lost 7 bases, and 13 bases lay in between.

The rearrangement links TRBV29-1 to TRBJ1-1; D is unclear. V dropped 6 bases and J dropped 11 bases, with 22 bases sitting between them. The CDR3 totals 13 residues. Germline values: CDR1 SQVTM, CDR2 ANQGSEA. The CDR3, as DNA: TGCAGCGTCTACACGAGGGCCTACATCAGGGCTTTCTTT. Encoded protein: CSVYTRAYIRAFF.

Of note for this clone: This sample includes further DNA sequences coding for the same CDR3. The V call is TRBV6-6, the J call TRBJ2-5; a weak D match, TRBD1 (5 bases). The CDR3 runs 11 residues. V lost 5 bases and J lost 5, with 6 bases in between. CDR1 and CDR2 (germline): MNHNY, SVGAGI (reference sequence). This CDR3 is CASSPGETQYF. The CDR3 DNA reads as TGTGCCAGCAGTCCAGGGGAGACCCAGTACTTC.

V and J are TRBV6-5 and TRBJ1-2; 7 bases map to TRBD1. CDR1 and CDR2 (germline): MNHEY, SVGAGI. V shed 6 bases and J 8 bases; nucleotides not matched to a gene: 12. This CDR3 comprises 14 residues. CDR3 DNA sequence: TGTGCCAGCAGGCGGGAAGGGGGCGACAGGGGCTACACCTTC. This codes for CASRREGGDRGYTF.

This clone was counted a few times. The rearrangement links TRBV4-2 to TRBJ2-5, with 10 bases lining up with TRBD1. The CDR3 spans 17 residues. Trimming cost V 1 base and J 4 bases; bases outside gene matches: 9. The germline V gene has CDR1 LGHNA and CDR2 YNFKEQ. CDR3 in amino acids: CASSQAGTGEGGETQYF. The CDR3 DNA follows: TGTGCCAGCAGCCAAGCCGGGACAGGGGAGGGTGGAGAGACCCAGTACTTC.

Written as DNA, the CDR3 is TGTGCCAGCAGCCAGACCGGGTCAGGAAACACCATATATTTT. Translation: CASSQTGSGNTIYF. The chain joins TRBV2 to TRBJ1-3; no clear D. V was clipped by 6 bases and J by 4 bases, with 13 bases between them. CDR1 and CDR2 from the germline V gene are SNHLY and FYNNEI. The CDR3 runs 14 residues.

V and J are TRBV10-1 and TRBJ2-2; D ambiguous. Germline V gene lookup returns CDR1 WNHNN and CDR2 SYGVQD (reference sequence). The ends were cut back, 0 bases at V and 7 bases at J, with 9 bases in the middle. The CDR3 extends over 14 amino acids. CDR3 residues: CASSESLVGGELFF. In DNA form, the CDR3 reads TGCGCCAGCAGTGAGTCCCTAGTGGGCGGGGAGCTGTTTTTT.

The CDR3 sequence: CAWSGGQGGLGTQYF. CDR3 nucleotide sequence: TGTGCCTGGAGTGGGGGACAGGGGGGTCTCGGGACCCAGTACTTC. The genes are TRBV30 and TRBJ2-5, with TRBD1 identical over 11 bases. Unmatched junction bases numbered 8, after V lost 1 base and J lost 7 bases. Per germline, CDR1 GTSNPN and CDR2 SVGIG (reference sequence). The CDR3 extends over 15 amino acids.

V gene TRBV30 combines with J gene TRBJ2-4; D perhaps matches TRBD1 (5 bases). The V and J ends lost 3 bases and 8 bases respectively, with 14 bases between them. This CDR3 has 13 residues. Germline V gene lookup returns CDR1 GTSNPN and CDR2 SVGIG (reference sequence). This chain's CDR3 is CAWRYQGEYIQYF. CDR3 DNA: TGTGCCTGGAGATACCAGGGTGAATACATTCAGTACTTC. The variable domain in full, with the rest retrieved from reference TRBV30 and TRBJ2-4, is SQTIHQWPATLVQPVGSPLSLECTVEGTSNPNLYWYRQAAGRGLQLLFYSVGIGQISSEVPQNLSASRPQDRQFILSSKKLLLSDSGFYLCAWRYQGEYIQYFGAGTRLSVL.

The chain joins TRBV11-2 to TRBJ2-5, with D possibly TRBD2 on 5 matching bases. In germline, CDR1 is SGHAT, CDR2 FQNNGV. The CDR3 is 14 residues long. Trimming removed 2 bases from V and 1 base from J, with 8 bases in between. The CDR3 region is CASSLSSVQETQYF. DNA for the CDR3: TGTGCCAGCAGCTTAAGTAGCGTCCAAGAGACCCAGTACTTC.

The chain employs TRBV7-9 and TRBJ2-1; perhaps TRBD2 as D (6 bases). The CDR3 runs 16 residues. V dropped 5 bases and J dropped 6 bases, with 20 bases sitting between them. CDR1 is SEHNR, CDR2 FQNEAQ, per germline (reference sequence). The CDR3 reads CASSDPRLEYPNEQFF. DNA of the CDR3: TGTGCCAGCAGCGACCCTAGACTAGAGTATCCCAATGAGCAGTTCTTC.

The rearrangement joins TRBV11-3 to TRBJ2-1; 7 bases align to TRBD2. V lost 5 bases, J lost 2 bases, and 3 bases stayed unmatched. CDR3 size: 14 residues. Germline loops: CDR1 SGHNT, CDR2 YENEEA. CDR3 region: CASSPGTTYNEQFF. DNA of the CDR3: TGTGCCAGCAGCCCCGGGACTACCTACAATGAGCAGTTCTTC.

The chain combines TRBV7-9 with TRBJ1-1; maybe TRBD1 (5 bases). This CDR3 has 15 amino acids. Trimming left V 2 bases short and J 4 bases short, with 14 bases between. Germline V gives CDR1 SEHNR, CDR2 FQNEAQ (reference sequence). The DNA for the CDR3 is TGTGCCAGCAGCTTAACCCGCGGCGGGGCCACTGAAGCTTTCTTT. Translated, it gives CASSLTRGGATEAFF.

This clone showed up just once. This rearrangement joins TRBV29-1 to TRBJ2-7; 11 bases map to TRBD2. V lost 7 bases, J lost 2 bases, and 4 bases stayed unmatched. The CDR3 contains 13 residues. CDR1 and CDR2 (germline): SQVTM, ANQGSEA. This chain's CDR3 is CSGRLAGTYEQYF. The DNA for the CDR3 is TGCAGCGGGAGACTAGCGGGAACCTACGAGCAGTACTTC.

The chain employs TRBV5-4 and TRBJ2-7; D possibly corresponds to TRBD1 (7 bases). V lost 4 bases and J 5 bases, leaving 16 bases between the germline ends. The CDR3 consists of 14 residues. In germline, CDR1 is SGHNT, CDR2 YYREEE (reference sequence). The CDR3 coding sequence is TGTGCCAGCAGCCAGGGGGGCGGGCGGAACGAGCAGTACTTC. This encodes CASSQGGGRNEQYF.

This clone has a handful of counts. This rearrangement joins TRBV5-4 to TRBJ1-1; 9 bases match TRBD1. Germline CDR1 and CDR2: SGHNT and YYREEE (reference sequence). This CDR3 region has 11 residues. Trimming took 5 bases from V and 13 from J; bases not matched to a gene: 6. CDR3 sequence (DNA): TGTGCCAGCAGTTCAGACAGGGGGGATTTCTTT. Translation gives CASSSDRGDFF.

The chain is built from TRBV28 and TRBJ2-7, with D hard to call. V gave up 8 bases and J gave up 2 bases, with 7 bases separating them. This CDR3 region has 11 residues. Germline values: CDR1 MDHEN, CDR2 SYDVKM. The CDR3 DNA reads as TGTGCCAGCTCGTCAGCCTACGAGCAGTACTTC. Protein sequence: CASSSAYEQYF.

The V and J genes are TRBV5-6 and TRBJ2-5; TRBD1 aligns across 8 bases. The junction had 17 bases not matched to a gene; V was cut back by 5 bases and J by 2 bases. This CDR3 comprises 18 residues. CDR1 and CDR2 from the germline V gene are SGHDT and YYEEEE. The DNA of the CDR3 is TGTGCCAGCAGTCCCGGGACAGGCGTATGGGGCGGTCAAGAGACCCAGTACTTC. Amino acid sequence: CASSPGTGVWGGQETQYF.

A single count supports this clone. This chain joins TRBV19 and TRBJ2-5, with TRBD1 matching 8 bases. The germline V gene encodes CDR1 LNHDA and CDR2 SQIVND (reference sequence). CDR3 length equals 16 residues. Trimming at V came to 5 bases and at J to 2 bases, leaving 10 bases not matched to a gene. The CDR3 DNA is TGTGCCAGTAGTCTAGGACAGGGTAGGAAGCAAGAGACCCAGTACTTC. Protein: CASSLGQGRKQETQYF.

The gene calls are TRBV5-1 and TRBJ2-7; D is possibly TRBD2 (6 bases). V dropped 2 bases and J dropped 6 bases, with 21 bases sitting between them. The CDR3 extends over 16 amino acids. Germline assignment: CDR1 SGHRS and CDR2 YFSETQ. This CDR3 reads CASSLGAGYLPSEQYF. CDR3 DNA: TGCGCCAGCAGCTTAGGGGCGGGGTACCTCCCTAGCGAGCAGTACTTC.